The source of this T cell receptor (beta chain) is a study of OX40 agonist ivuxolimab in advanced cancers. This table comes from immunoSEQ multiplex PCR, and its TCRdb copy is limited to in-frame clones, with some not included. Here the sample spans 22,000 or so clones, about 82% being singletons. V lost 0 bases to trimming and J lost 2 bases, with 11 bases between them. Germline V gene lookup returns CDR1 SGHTA and CDR2 FQGTGA. The CDR3 sequence is 15 residues long. This chain joins TRBV7-3 and TRBJ2-7; TRBD2 might be the D (5 bases). This clonotype was obtained from an adult with an advanced solid tumor such as melanoma, head and neck, liver or kidney cancer. The sample consisted of CD4+ or CD8+ T cells sorted from blood, taken in a trial of the OX40 agonist ivuxolimab. CDR3 protein: CASSLTEGIPYEQYF. The CDR3 DNA reads TGTGCCAGCAGCTTAACTGAGGGTATCCCCTACGAGCAGTACTTC.